A selection of T cell receptor beta chains follows, all from one sample in a study of identifying expanded T cells in peripheral blood. Sequencing was performed with immunoSEQ multiplex PCR; in TCRdb, only in-frame clones are kept and a portion is missing. The data hold about 86,000 clones, with approximately 85% observed a single time. The sample was blood. The receptor set was obtained from a person aged 18 to 75 in good health. The conserved cysteine and the conserved F or W are not part of the CDR3 here. Each record gives: J gene, V gene, CDR3 protein.

>TRBJ1-2|TRBV10-3
AISEGGGYT
>TRBJ1-2|TRBV7-8
ASSFRAWQGIGYT
>TRBJ1-2|TRBV5-1
ASSRGDRDYGYT
>TRBJ1-3|TRBV9
ASSAGRDSGNTIY
>TRBJ2-1|TRBV29-1
SVSPTENEQF
>TRBJ1-2|TRBV6-6
ASSYPNDSNYGYT
>TRBJ2-5|TRBV11-3
ASSPTLGTGRETQY
>TRBJ1-1|TRBV21-1
ASSKAHPRIGDTEAF
>TRBJ1-5|TRBV15
ATSRDRFLASNQPQH
>TRBJ2-7|TRBV5-5
ASSFFSGQPLLDEQY
>TRBJ2-2|TRBV11-2
ASSTNRVLKKNTGELF
>TRBJ2-7|TRBV15
ATSRDRRSYEQY
>TRBJ2-5|TRBV25-1
ASSDLGGVETQY
>TRBJ1-3|TRBV11-2
ASRSQVRSGNTIY
>TRBJ1-6|TRBV7-2
ASSLAGEVTPLH
>TRBJ1-2|TRBV7-2
ASSNGPRGGYT
>TRBJ1-4|TRBV5-1
ASSLGTGANGGEKLF
>TRBJ1-1|TRBV18
ASSPTGGNTEAF
>TRBJ1-6|TRBV5-6
ASSFWGPASSSYNSPLH
>TRBJ1-6|TRBV5-6
ATSFQGIDSPLH
>TRBJ2-3|TRBV19
ASSRRERGGPDTQY
>TRBJ1-2|TRBV5-4
ASSSGLANYGYT
>TRBJ2-5|TRBV9
ASSEGLGTSMFETQY
>TRBJ1-5|TRBV7-9
ASSLTGEQPQH
>TRBJ1-2|TRBV7-2
ASSFARDSFGDGYT
>TRBJ2-1|TRBV7-8
ASSSSTGIANEQF
>TRBJ1-2|TRBV10-2
ASSQDRGHGYT
>TRBJ1-4|TRBV11-2
ASSPPGGDEKLF
>TRBJ1-2|TRBV29-1
SVGWGQPSIYGYT
>TRBJ1-4|TRBV7-8
ASSLSVRGSRVANEKLF
>TRBJ1-2|TRBV6-5
ASSPGPNYGYT
>TRBJ1-2|TRBV6-5
ASSYKAAIRYYGYT
>TRBJ1-1|TRBV2
ASSEARKEVPAF
>TRBJ1-2|TRBV4-3
ASSQKPTGDYGYT
>TRBJ1-1|TRBV5-8
ASSFDRRYTEAF
>TRBJ2-7|TRBV11-3
ASSLGSYEQY
>TRBJ2-7|TRBV11-2
ASSLGPREGQY
>TRBJ1-2|TRBV6-1
ASRMDREEGGYT
>TRBJ1-1|TRBV11-2
ASSAGQGAAF
>TRBJ1-2|TRBV19
ASSNPNFGQGGYGYT
>TRBJ2-1|TRBV19
ASSVQGGYEQF
>TRBJ2-1|TRBV6-5
ASRSSGTGRNEQF
>TRBJ1-1|TRBV6-5
ASSYSRTGDTEAF
>TRBJ2-7|TRBV9
ASSVSPTSVHDEQY
>TRBJ1-2|TRBV4-2
ASSWGAGSNYGYT
>TRBJ2-2|TRBV30
AWSVGVQGTGELF
>TRBJ2-1|TRBV7-9
ASSLASPHQF
>TRBJ1-3|TRBV10-3
ATTDGGSGNTIY
>TRBJ2-3|TRBV5-4
ASSHIENTDTQY
>TRBJ2-3|TRBV6-1
ASSVAGGTDTQY
>TRBJ2-7|TRBV11-3
ASSMTYEQY
>TRBJ2-7|TRBV6-5
ASSLDRNYEQY
>TRBJ2-2|TRBV7-9
ASSSYREGRGELF
>TRBJ1-1|TRBV5-1
ASSLGPGVRAGAF
>TRBJ2-7|TRBV9
ASSDQTSGYEQY
>TRBJ2-5|TRBV30
AWSTGTQETQY
>TRBJ1-1|TRBV30
AWSVRGVLNTEAF
>TRBJ1-4|TRBV30
AWGGRNNEKLF
>TRBJ1-1|TRBV5-4
ASSLEGRTNTEAF